The clone carrying this T cell receptor (beta chain) was observed a handful of times. Its antigen remains unidentified. This entry belongs to a study of post-analysis software for immune sequencing data. Notes on the study in general: Comparison of patients with controls showed a handful of TRBV segments more frequent in patients, TRBV5-6, TRBV5-1 and TRBV20-1 among them. Significantly lower normalized Chao1 diversity was seen in multiple sclerosis patients than in controls.

This CDR3 spans 16 amino acids. The J segment lost 2 bases and the V segment lost 4 bases, leaving 11 bases of the junction unmatched. The germline V gene has CDR1 SQVTM and CDR2 ANQGSEA. Unique molecular identifiers were built into the TCR beta cDNA libraries. A population of roughly 0.9 to 11 million T cells gave rise to a few hundred thousand cDNA molecules. TCRdb re-called the PCR reads through MiXCR, storing one row per CDR3 protein. The repertoire consists of roughly 570,000 distinct CDR3 sequences, with 30% to 40% occurring once and the leading ten covering under 7%. Sequencing was performed on blood. The TCR sequence derives from a girl aged 2-17 years with multiple sclerosis. The V call is TRBV29-1, the J call TRBJ2-5; 9 positions agree with TRBD2. CDR3 residues: CSVVPQRGDLQETQYF. CDR3 coding DNA: TGCAGCGTTGTACCCCAGCGGGGGGACCTACAAGAGACCCAGTACTTC.